Listed below are T cell receptor beta chains from one sample, sequenced in a study of CD8 T cells in ankylosing spondylitis. TCRdb re-analysed the 5' RACE reads in MiXCR, keeping a single row per CDR3 protein. This table has about 360,000 distinct CDR3 sequences, more than 20% appearing once. The sequencing input was blood, either unsorted or a sorted T cell fraction (not recorded which). These receptors came from a male donor with ankylosing spondylitis or in good health (not recorded which). CDR3s include the opening cysteine and the closing phenylalanine or tryptophan. Fields, in order: J gene, D gene, V gene, clone size, CDR3 protein, CDR3 DNA. The D gene is left open where the match is weak. Size is omitted from some rows. Given values are once, few, many or a class for expanded clones.

j_gene: TRBJ2-5
d_gene: NA
v_gene: TRBV2
abundance: NA
CDR3aa: CASSAWLPDTQETQYF
CDR3nt: TGTGCCAGCAGTGCCTGGCTACCTGACACCCAAGAGACCCAGTACTTC

j_gene: TRBJ2-7
d_gene: TRBD2
v_gene: TRBV4-2
abundance: few
CDR3aa: CASSQGTSGSEQYF
CDR3nt: TGTGCCAGCAGCCAAGGGACTAGCGGTTCCGAGCAGTACTTC

j_gene: TRBJ2-5
d_gene: NA
v_gene: TRBV24-1
abundance: NA
CDR3aa: CATGEDRETQYF
CDR3nt: TGTGCCACCGGTGAGGATAGGGAGACCCAGTACTTC

j_gene: TRBJ2-1
d_gene: NA
v_gene: TRBV27
abundance: NA
CDR3aa: CASSNYPLPYNEQFF
CDR3nt: TGTGCCAGCAGTAATTACCCTCTACCCTACAATGAGCAGTTCTTC

j_gene: TRBJ2-1
d_gene: NA
v_gene: TRBV25-1
abundance: NA
CDR3aa: CASSSYRDFLYNEQFF
CDR3nt: TGTGCCAGCAGTTCCTACCGGGACTTCCTTTACAATGAGCAGTTCTTC

j_gene: TRBJ2-3
d_gene: NA
v_gene: TRBV7-9
abundance: NA
CDR3aa: CASSAKLGWDTQYF
CDR3nt: TGTGCCAGCAGCGCGAAACTAGGGTGGGATACGCAGTATTTT

j_gene: TRBJ2-2
d_gene: TRBD2
v_gene: TRBV4-2
abundance: many
CDR3aa: CASSQAGGHTGELFF
CDR3nt: TGTGCCAGCAGCCAAGCGGGGGGGCACACCGGGGAGCTGTTTTTT

j_gene: TRBJ2-3
d_gene: TRBD1
v_gene: TRBV5-5
abundance: few
CDR3aa: CASSTGTGVTDTQYF
CDR3nt: TGTGCCAGCAGCACCGGGACAGGGGTGACAGATACGCAGTATTTT

j_gene: TRBJ2-5
d_gene: NA
v_gene: TRBV7-2
abundance: NA
CDR3aa: CASSSLTRKSGQETQYF
CDR3nt: TGTGCCAGCAGCTCCCTCACCCGGAAGAGCGGCCAAGAGACCCAGTACTTC

j_gene: TRBJ2-3
d_gene: TRBD1
v_gene: TRBV10-1
abundance: NA
CDR3aa: CASTNRDRVYF
CDR3nt: TGCGCCAGCACTAACCGGGACAGGGTTTATTTT

j_gene: TRBJ2-4
d_gene: NA
v_gene: TRBV4-1
abundance: NA
CDR3aa: CASSQDTGLGNIQYF
CDR3nt: TGCGCCAGCAGCCAAGACACAGGCCTGGGGAACATTCAGTACTTC

j_gene: TRBJ2-7
d_gene: TRBD1
v_gene: TRBV28
abundance: few
CDR3aa: CASSWDRTGTYEQYF
CDR3nt: TGTGCCAGCAGTTGGGACAGGACCGGAACCTACGAGCAGTACTTC

j_gene: TRBJ1-2
d_gene: NA
v_gene: TRBV5-5
abundance: few
CDR3aa: CASSSSQWGYTF
CDR3nt: TGTGCCAGCAGCTCCAGCCAATGGGGCTACACCTTC

j_gene: TRBJ2-7
d_gene: NA
v_gene: TRBV2
abundance: NA
CDR3aa: CASSAVSLAQYF
CDR3nt: TGTGCCAGCAGTGCAGTCTCCCTCGCGCAGTACTTC

j_gene: TRBJ2-1
d_gene: NA
v_gene: TRBV9
abundance: NA
CDR3aa: CASSVGNGLYNEQFF
CDR3nt: TGTGCCAGCAGCGTAGGGAACGGACTATACAATGAGCAGTTCTTC

j_gene: TRBJ1-2
d_gene: NA
v_gene: TRBV29-1
abundance: few
CDR3aa: CSARADYGYTF
CDR3nt: TGCAGCGCCAGGGCGGACTATGGCTACACCTTC

j_gene: TRBJ2-1
d_gene: NA
v_gene: TRBV20-1
abundance: NA
CDR3aa: CSAHGPETLGEQFF
CDR3nt: TGCAGTGCTCACGGGCCAGAGACTTTAGGGGAACAGTTCTTC

j_gene: TRBJ1-1
d_gene: NA
v_gene: TRBV15
abundance: NA
CDR3aa: CATSSLRTETEAFF
CDR3nt: TGTGCCACCAGCAGCCTCCGGACAGAGACTGAAGCTTTCTTT

j_gene: TRBJ2-7
d_gene: NA
v_gene: TRBV28
abundance: few
CDR3aa: CASSQTVLEQYF
CDR3nt: TGTGCCAGCAGTCAGACAGTGCTCGAGCAGTACTTC

j_gene: TRBJ2-3
d_gene: NA
v_gene: TRBV20-1
abundance: few
CDR3aa: CSARDASTDTQYF
CDR3nt: TGCAGTGCTAGAGATGCGAGCACAGATACGCAGTATTTT

j_gene: TRBJ2-1
d_gene: NA
v_gene: TRBV3-1
abundance: NA
CDR3aa: CASSQEYGGPYNEQFF
CDR3nt: TGTGCCAGCAGCCAAGAGTATGGGGGACCCTACAATGAGCAGTTCTTC

j_gene: TRBJ2-1
d_gene: TRBD2
v_gene: TRBV5-6
abundance: NA
CDR3aa: CASSYTLGLAHSEQFF
CDR3nt: TGTGCCAGCAGCTACACACTGGGACTAGCTCACAGTGAGCAGTTCTTC

j_gene: TRBJ1-2
d_gene: NA
v_gene: TRBV9
abundance: few
CDR3aa: CASSDGTSNYGYTF
CDR3nt: TGTGCCAGCAGTGACGGGACTTCTAACTATGGCTACACCTTC

j_gene: TRBJ2-5
d_gene: TRBD2
v_gene: TRBV12-3/TRBV12-4
abundance: NA
CDR3aa: CASSQEPMTSRETQYF
CDR3nt: TGTGCCAGCAGTCAAGAACCGATGACTAGCCGGGAGACCCAGTACTTC

j_gene: TRBJ2-5
d_gene: TRBD2
v_gene: TRBV3-1
abundance: few
CDR3aa: CASSQQTSGTPKEYF
CDR3nt: TGTGCCAGCAGCCAGCAGACTAGCGGGACCCCGAAGGAGTACTTC

j_gene: TRBJ2-2
d_gene: NA
v_gene: TRBV20-1
abundance: NA
CDR3aa: CCASRDTYTANTGELFF
CDR3nt: TGCTGTGCTAGCCGGGACACATACACTGCGAACACCGGGGAGCTGTTTTTT

j_gene: TRBJ2-5
d_gene: NA
v_gene: TRBV11-2
abundance: NA
CDR3aa: CASSLFTGKETQYF
CDR3nt: TGTGCCAGCAGCTTATTTACGGGGAAAGAGACCCAGTACTTC

j_gene: TRBJ2-7
d_gene: NA
v_gene: TRBV4-2
abundance: NA
CDR3aa: CASSSGPLKTKHEQYF
CDR3nt: TGTGCCAGCAGTTCGGGGCCGCTCAAAACGAAGCACGAGCAGTACTTC

j_gene: TRBJ1-1
d_gene: NA
v_gene: TRBV25-1
abundance: NA
CDR3aa: CASSEGGFGTEAFF
CDR3nt: TGTGCCAGCAGTGAAGGCGGGTTCGGCACTGAAGCTTTCTTT

j_gene: TRBJ2-5
d_gene: NA
v_gene: TRBV23-1
abundance: NA
CDR3aa: CASTGGVGPQETQYF
CDR3nt: TGCGCCAGCACCGGAGGGGTGGGTCCCCAAGAGACCCAGTACTTC

j_gene: TRBJ2-2
d_gene: TRBD1
v_gene: TRBV30
abundance: few
CDR3aa: CAWSAVQRTGYTGELFF
CDR3nt: TGTGCCTGGAGTGCGGTACAGAGGACAGGCTACACCGGGGAGCTGTTTTTT

j_gene: TRBJ2-2
d_gene: TRBD1
v_gene: TRBV7-8
abundance: NA
CDR3aa: CASSFGQGWTGELFF
CDR3nt: TGTGCCAGCAGCTTCGGACAGGGTTGGACCGGGGAGCTGTTTTTT

j_gene: TRBJ2-1
d_gene: NA
v_gene: TRBV27
abundance: NA
CDR3aa: CASTTGHSSYNEQFF
CDR3nt: TGTGCCAGCACCACGGGACACTCCTCCTACAATGAGCAGTTCTTC

j_gene: TRBJ2-7
d_gene: TRBD1
v_gene: TRBV7-9
abundance: NA
CDR3aa: CASTKPGTGPYEQYF
CDR3nt: TGTGCCAGCACCAAACCCGGGACAGGGCCCTACGAGCAGTACTTC

j_gene: TRBJ2-7
d_gene: NA
v_gene: TRBV27
abundance: NA
CDR3aa: CASSLWPGEQYF
CDR3nt: TGTGCCAGCAGTTTATGGCCCGGGGAGCAGTACTTC

j_gene: TRBJ2-3
d_gene: NA
v_gene: TRBV11-2
abundance: NA
CDR3aa: CASSPIGDPDTQYF
CDR3nt: TGTGCCAGCAGCCCAATAGGGGACCCAGATACGCAGTATTTT